The rows below give T cell receptor beta chains drawn from one sample of a study of blood T cell repertoires in COVID-19. Measured with immunoSEQ multiplex PCR; TCRdb has only the in-frame clones, and not every one. The sample holds tens of thousands of clones, more than 85% seen once. Sequencing was carried out using peripheral blood. The receptors here all came from a woman of 80 years or more with acute or convalescent COVID-19. The CDR3 runs from the conserved cysteine through the conserved F or W. The D gene is left open where the match is weak. Clone size is given for some rows only: seen once, a few or many times, or a class if the clone is expanded.

J,V,size,D,DNA,CDR3
TRBJ1-3,TRBV19,.,TRBD1,TGTGCCAGTAGTACGGGACAGATCTCTGGAAACACCATATATTTT,CASSTGQISGNTIYF
TRBJ2-2,TRBV9,.,.,TGTGCCAGCAGCGTATATAATCGGGAGCTGTTTTTT,CASSVYNRELFF
TRBJ2-7,TRBV27,.,TRBD1,TGTGCCAGCAGTTTATACTCGACGGGACAGGGGGCCCAGCAGTACTTC,CASSLYSTGQGAQQYF
TRBJ2-5,TRBV4-2,.,.,TGTGCCAGCAGCCAAGATAGGCAGGTTCAAGAGACCCAGTACTTC,CASSQDRQVQETQYF
TRBJ1-2,TRBV15,.,TRBD1,TGTGCCACCAGCAGAGATCTGGGACAGGGCTTCCTCGGTGGCTACACCTTC,CATSRDLGQGFLGGYTF
TRBJ2-3,TRBV5-1,.,TRBD2,TGCGCCAGCAGCTCACTAGCGACTCGCACAGATACGCAGTATTTT,CASSSLATRTDTQYF
TRBJ1-3,TRBV5-6,.,.,TGTGCCAGCAGCTTGGAAGGGGTCGGAAACACCATATATTTT,CASSLEGVGNTIYF
TRBJ1-1,TRBV6-5,.,.,TGTGCCAGCAGTTGGGAGATTAACACTGAAGCTTTCTTT,CASSWEINTEAFF
TRBJ1-2,TRBV30,.,.,TGTGCCTCAAAAGAAGAGGGCTATGGCTACACCTTC,CASKEEGYGYTF
TRBJ1-2,TRBV7-9,once,TRBD1,TGTGCCAGCAGCCAACAGGGGTTGACATTCTATGGCTACACCTTC,CASSQQGLTFYGYTF
TRBJ1-2,TRBV2,.,.,TGTGCCAGCACCCTGGGGGGACGATTGAGCTATGGCTACACCTTC,CASTLGGRLSYGYTF
TRBJ2-7,TRBV5-1,.,TRBD1,TGCGCCAGCAGCTTGACAGGGGTGTCCTACGAGCAGTACTTC,CASSLTGVSYEQYF
TRBJ2-7,TRBV7-2,.,TRBD2,TGTGCCAGCAGCTTAGGTCGGGGGGGGTACGAGCAGTACTTC,CASSLGRGGYEQYF
TRBJ1-2,TRBV29-1,.,.,TGCAGCCCTTTTGAGGCGGAGGCTAACTATGGCTACACCTTC,CSPFEAEANYGYTF
TRBJ2-4,TRBV7-3,.,.,TGTGCCAGCAGCTTAAAGGACTCAACCGCCCTCAAAAACATTCAGTACTTC,CASSLKDSTALKNIQYF
TRBJ1-1,TRBV11-2,.,.,TGTGCCAGCAGCTTACCAGGCCGCCTTGAAGCTTTCTTT,CASSLPGRLEAFF
TRBJ2-1,TRBV7-8,.,TRBD2,TGTGCCAGCAGCCAGCAGGGACTAGCAGGTGAGCAGTTCTTC,CASSQQGLAGEQFF
TRBJ2-2,TRBV5-1,.,.,TGCGCCAGCAGCTTGGGTTTTCAGGGTAACACCGGGGAGCTGTTTTTT,CASSLGFQGNTGELFF
TRBJ2-7,TRBV4-1,.,.,TGCGCCAGCAGCCAAGTGGACAAAACCTACGAGCAGTACTTC,CASSQVDKTYEQYF
TRBJ1-6,TRBV6-2/TRBV6-3,.,TRBD1,TGTGCCAGCAGTGGACAGGCGGTAAATTCACCCCTCCACTTT,CASSGQAVNSPLHF
TRBJ1-2,TRBV3-1/TRBV3-2,.,.,TGTGCCAGCAGCCAAGCAGGGAACTATGGCTACACCTTC,CASSQAGNYGYTF
TRBJ2-1,TRBV5-1,.,TRBD1,TGCGCCAGCAGCTACCAGACAGGGGGCACCTACAATGAGCAGTTCTTC,CASSYQTGGTYNEQFF
TRBJ2-2,TRBV19,.,TRBD2,TGTGCCAGTAGCCCCTGGGGGGGGAACACCGGGGAGCTGTTTTTT,CASSPWGGNTGELFF
TRBJ2-3,TRBV4-3,.,.,TGCGCCAGCAGCCAAGGGACTGGGGGGACAGATACGCAGTATTTT,CASSQGTGGTDTQYF
TRBJ2-5,TRBV16,.,.,TGTGCCAGCAGCGGTGGGCCTCAAGAGACCCAGTACTTC,CASSGGPQETQYF
TRBJ2-1,TRBV2,.,.,TGTGCCAGCAGTGAGAGCAGGGTAACGAATGAGCAGTTCTTC,CASSESRVTNEQFF
TRBJ1-5,TRBV2,.,TRBD1,TGTGCCAGCGGGGGACAGGGACGCAGCAATCAGCCCCAGCATTTT,CASGGQGRSNQPQHF
TRBJ1-1,TRBV7-8,.,TRBD1,TGTGCCAGCAGCACCCGACAGGGGCTGAACACTGAAGCTTTCTTT,CASSTRQGLNTEAFF
TRBJ2-3,TRBV2,.,TRBD2,TGTGCCAGCAGCTTCGGACTAGCGGAGAGGGATACGCAGTATTTT,CASSFGLAERDTQYF
TRBJ1-4,TRBV4-1,few,.,TGCGCCAGCAGCCAAGATCCTCGTAATGAAAAACTGTTTTTT,CASSQDPRNEKLFF
TRBJ1-1,TRBV3-1/TRBV3-2,.,.,TGTGCCAGCAGCCAGGCAGGGGCCCACACTGAAGCTTTCTTT,CASSQAGAHTEAFF
TRBJ2-1,TRBV5-1,once,TRBD1,TGCGCCAGCAGGAGGGACAGGGCCTACAATGAGCAGTTCTTC,CASRRDRAYNEQFF
TRBJ2-5,TRBV19,.,TRBD2,TGTGCCAGTAGTATGGCGGGGGGGGCCGGTGAGACCCAGTACTTC,CASSMAGGAGETQYF
TRBJ2-2,TRBV28,.,.,TGTGCCAGCAGTCCCGCGGGGTGGACCGGGGAGCTGTTTTTT,CASSPAGWTGELFF
TRBJ2-1,TRBV6-5,.,TRBD1,TGTGCCAGCAGTAAGATACAGGGGAATGGGCATGAGCAGTTCTTC,CASSKIQGNGHEQFF
TRBJ1-3,TRBV19,once,.,TGTGCCAGTAGTATAGGGAGGGTAACTGGAAACACCATATATTTT,CASSIGRVTGNTIYF
TRBJ1-5,TRBV5-3,medium-sized,.,TGTGCCAGAAGCTTGGTGTTGAGGTCTACGAGGGTCCAGCCCCAGCATTTT,CARSLVLRSTRVQPQHF
TRBJ2-5,TRBV7-2,.,.,TGTGCCAGCAGCCCCAGGTTGGGCGAGACCCAGTACTTC,CASSPRLGETQYF
TRBJ2-2,TRBV7-2,.,.,TGTGCCAGCAGCCCAACCACGCCCTGGCAGAGGGGGACCGGGGAGCTGTTTTTT,CASSPTTPWQRGTGELFF
TRBJ2-3,TRBV2,.,.,TGTGCCAACCGACGGGACATAAGGACAGATACGCAGTATTTT,CANRRDIRTDTQYF
TRBJ1-5,TRBV19,.,.,TGTGCCAGCGGGGGGACGGGTAATCAGCCCCAGCATTTT,CASGGTGNQPQHF
TRBJ2-1,TRBV7-2,.,TRBD2,TGTGCCAGCAGCTTAGAGCGGCTAGCGGGTGAGCAGTTCTTC,CASSLERLAGEQFF
TRBJ1-2,TRBV18,.,TRBD1,TGTGCCAGCTCACAAACCGGGACAGGGGGCGGATCAGCTAACTATGGCTACACCTTC,CASSQTGTGGGSANYGYTF
TRBJ1-1,TRBV3-1/TRBV3-2,.,.,TGTGCCAGCAGCCAAGTTTCCAGCACTGAAGCTTTCTTT,CASSQVSSTEAFF
TRBJ1-1,TRBV5-1,.,TRBD1,TGCGCCAGCAGCTTGACAGGGGGCAACACTGAAGCTTTCTTT,CASSLTGGNTEAFF